This T cell receptor (beta chain) is drawn from a study of neurological immune-mediated disorders. Time point here: longitudinal time-point 1 (baseline). The cDNA was generated by 5'RACE with 10-nucleotide random UMIs. TCRdb re-analysed the 5' RACE reads in MiXCR, keeping a single row per CDR3 protein. Of some 71,000 distinct CDR3 sequences detected, 9.5% to 13% appear once; the ten largest clones hold approximately 9.5%. Germline loops: CDR1 SGHRS, CDR2 YFSETQ. Losses at the gene ends were 1 base for V and 9 bases for J; bases not matched to a gene: 11. This CDR3 has 16 amino acids. The sequencing input was PBMCs. V gene TRBV5-1 combines with J gene TRBJ2-1; 9 bases are shared with TRBD2. The TCR originated in a man aged 25-40 years in good health. CDR3 DNA sequence: TGCGCCAGCAGCTTGCCCCTAGCGGGACGGGAGGGTGAGCAGTTCTTC. It translates to CASSLPLAGREGEQFF.